The 8 T cell receptor beta chains reported below all come from one sample, sequenced in a study of blood T cell repertoires in COVID-19. The assay was immunoSEQ multiplex PCR, and TCRdb's table has in-frame clones only and misses some. This table has more than 150,000 clones, roughly nine tenths appearing once. Sequenced sample: PBMCs or T cells enriched from blood (not recorded which). The receptors derive from a woman aged 25 to 39 who had recovered from COVID-19.

Turning to this clone: The identical CDR3 is also encoded by other nucleotide sequences in the sample. CDR3 sequence (DNA): TGTGCCAGCAGGGGGACAGGTAATCAGCCCCAGCATTTT. Translating it yields CASRGTGNQPQHF. The chain carries TRBV12-3 or TRBV12-4 and TRBJ1-5, with TRBD1 matching over 8 bases. The trim removed 6 bases at V and 4 bases at J, leaving 2 bases unmatched. The CDR3 runs to 13 residues.

This clone is a singleton in its sample. This chain connects TRBV18 to TRBJ1-2; D call uncertain. The CDR3 runs to 16 residues. V lost 2 bases to trimming and J lost 2 bases, with 15 bases between them. The V gene's germline CDR1 is KGHSH and CDR2 LQKENI. The CDR3 sequence is CASSPVASGENYGYTF. CDR3 nucleotides: TGTGCCAGCTCACCAGTCGCATCTGGGGAGAACTATGGCTACACCTTC.

V usage is TRBV3-1 (or the pseudogene TRBV3-2) and J usage is TRBJ2-3, with D possibly TRBD2 on 5 matching bases. CDR3 length: 12 amino acids. The V gene's germline CDR1 is LGHDT and CDR2 YNNKEL (reference sequence). V lost 0 bases, J lost 9 bases, and 7 bases lay in between. CDR3 in amino acids: CASSQDGKTQYF. The CDR3 DNA sequence: TGTGCCAGCAGCCAAGACGGGAAGACGCAGTATTTT.

A note on this clone: Other DNA sequences in this specimen translate into the identical CDR3. The V gene is TRBV6-5, the J gene TRBJ2-7; 8 bases are shared with TRBD1. The V gene's germline CDR1 is MNHEY and CDR2 SVGAGI. V shed 5 bases and J 0 bases; nucleotides not matched to a gene: 6. The length of the CDR3 is 15 residues. The CDR3, as DNA: TGTGCCAGCAGTCCCGGACAGGGATACTCCTACGAGCAGTACTTC. As protein: CASSPGQGYSYEQYF.

This chain links TRBV19 with TRBJ2-1, with 7 nucleotides matching TRBD1. With V trimmed by 6 bases and J by 3 bases, 8 bases remained unmatched. The CDR3 consists of 15 residues. Germline assignment: CDR1 LNHDA and CDR2 SQIVND (reference sequence). CDR3 amino acids: CASSYGQGVYNEQFF. The CDR3, as DNA: TGTGCCAGTAGCTACGGTCAGGGGGTCTACAATGAGCAGTTCTTC.

The rearrangement links TRBV9 to TRBJ1-4; D gene uncertain. Germline V gene sequence: CDR1 SGDLS, CDR2 YYNGEE. The ends were cut back, 4 bases at V and 0 bases at J, with 10 bases in the middle. The CDR3 extends over 15 amino acids. The DNA for the CDR3 is TGTGCCAGCAGCACCGACGGGGCAACTAATGAAAAACTGTTTTTT. Protein: CASSTDGATNEKLFF.

This rearrangement joins TRBV20-1 to TRBJ1-5; the D is unclear. The CDR3 runs to 11 residues. CDR1 and CDR2 from the germline V gene are DFQATT and SNEGSKA (reference sequence). V was pared by 1 base and J by 9 bases, with 7 bases between. For the CDR3, the DNA is TGCAGTGCTAGAGCCGGAGGGCCCCAGCATTTT. It encodes CSARAGGPQHF.

The chain links TRBV7-2 to TRBJ2-7; 8 bases are a match to TRBD2. Germline CDR1 and CDR2: SGHTA and FQGNSA. The CDR3 is 14 residues long. V lost 1 base to trimming and J lost 5 bases; unmatched junction nucleotides: 4. CDR3 loop: CASSLGPAGDEQYF. The CDR3 nucleotides read TGTGCCAGCAGCTTAGGTCCAGCGGGAGACGAGCAGTACTTC.